These 18 T cell receptor beta chains came from one sample sequenced in a study of shared clonotypes between healthy human individuals. Assay: immunoSEQ multiplex PCR; the TCRdb copy retains only in-frame clones and omits some. This sample has about 1.1 million clones, with roughly 80% found just once. The source material was memory CD4+ T cells from PBMCs. Subset meaning: CD45RA-negative fraction. The origin of the receptors is a young man in good health. Some clones in this sample may be carry-over from other donors' samples.

Regarding this clone: This specimen includes other DNA sequences encoding the same CDR3. This chain joins TRBV5-6 and TRBJ2-3; TRBD1 or TRBD2 may be the D gene (5 bases each). The CDR3 sequence is 13 residues long. The germline gives CDR1 SGHDT, CDR2 YYEEEE. The V end was cut by 4 bases, the J end by 5 bases, with 11 bases between. The CDR3: CASSLGPQDTQYF. DNA for the CDR3: TGTGCCAGCAGCCTGGGACCCCAAGATACGCAGTATTTT.

This clone was found a few times. The chain employs TRBV19 and TRBJ2-5; D is ambiguous. The germline gives CDR1 LNHDA, CDR2 SQIVND (reference sequence). V lost 2 bases and J 7 bases, leaving 17 bases between the germline ends. The CDR3 is 15 residues long. CDR3 coding DNA: TGTGCCAGTAGTATAACCCTTCAGTCCTCGGGGACCCAGTACTTC. Amino acids: CASSITLQSSGTQYF.

This clone has only a few counts. V is TRBV5-1 and J is TRBJ2-5, with D possibly matching TRBD2 (7 bases). CDR1 and CDR2 from the germline V gene are SGHRS and YFSETQ. The germline V and J ends were trimmed by 3 bases and 5 bases, with 14 bases remaining between them. This CDR3 contains 14 residues. CDR3 residues: CASSSAGAKETQYF. CDR3 coding DNA: TGCGCCAGCAGCTCTGCGGGGGCGAAGGAGACCCAGTACTTC.

The CDR3 sequence: CASSFGTGFAEAFF. The CDR3 DNA reads as TGTGCCAGCAGTTTCGGGACAGGTTTCGCTGAAGCTTTCTTT. The V call is TRBV27, the J call TRBJ1-1; 8 bases fit TRBD1. Germline CDR1 reads MNHEY; CDR2 reads SMNVEV (reference sequence). Germline trimming cut 3 bases from V and 6 bases from J; bases unmatched to any gene: 6. This CDR3 contains 14 residues.

The rearrangement uses TRBV19 and TRBJ1-1; 7 bases fit TRBD1. CDR1 is LNHDA, CDR2 SQIVND, per germline (reference sequence). With V trimmed by 3 bases and J by 4 bases, 8 bases remained unmatched. The CDR3 runs to 15 residues. CDR3 DNA sequence: TGTGCCAGTAGTATGCAGGGGGTATTGGGCACTGAAGCTTTCTTT. It codes for CASSMQGVLGTEAFF.

The chain combines TRBV15 with TRBJ2-1; D is uncertain. V was trimmed by 3 bases and J by 0 bases, leaving 15 bases between them. Germline V gene lookup returns CDR1 LNHNV and CDR2 YYDKDF (reference sequence). The CDR3 runs to 17 residues. CDR3 sequence reads: CATSRASGAVSYNEQFF. The CDR3 DNA reads as TGTGCCACCAGCAGGGCATCGGGCGCCGTCTCCTACAATGAGCAGTTCTTC.

V is TRBV7-3 and J is TRBJ2-5, with D maybe TRBD1 (6 bases). The CDR3 runs to 13 residues. V shed 5 bases and J shed 4 bases, with 11 bases lying between them. Germline CDR1 SGHTA, CDR2 FQGTGA. The CDR3 sequence: CASSQGNGETQYF. The CDR3 DNA reads as TGTGCCAGCAGCCAGGGGAACGGAGAGACCCAGTACTTC.

The V gene is TRBV28, the J gene TRBJ2-5, with 9 nucleotides matching TRBD2. The CDR3 is 15 amino acids. Per germline, CDR1 MDHEN and CDR2 SYDVKM. J lost 7 bases, V lost 3 bases, and 9 bases had no gene match. CDR3 sequence reads: CASSFGLAGRRTQYF. DNA of the CDR3: TGTGCCAGCAGTTTCGGGCTAGCGGGGCGGCGGACCCAGTACTTC.

This rearrangement joins TRBV30 to TRBJ2-5, with 10 positions matching TRBD2. This CDR3 spans 19 amino acids. The germline V gene has CDR1 GTSNPN and CDR2 SVGIG (reference sequence). V gave up 0 bases and J gave up 4 bases; unmatched junction bases: 17. CDR3 bases: TGTGCCTGGAGTGTGGGTTTCTGGGCTAGCGGGAGAGGGGGAGAGACCCAGTACTTC. Its translation: CAWSVGFWASGRGGETQYF.

V gene TRBV11-1 combines with J gene TRBJ2-7; 8 bases are shared with TRBD1. CDR1 and CDR2 from the germline V gene are SGHAT and FQDESV (reference sequence). This CDR3 is built from 14 residues. Trimming removed 2 bases from V and 3 bases from J; junction bases left unmatched: 3. CDR3 residues: CASSLQGALYEQYF. CDR3 sequence (DNA): TGTGCCAGCAGCTTACAGGGGGCCCTCTACGAGCAGTACTTC.

This clone was seen a single time. This sample includes further DNA sequences coding for the same CDR3. This chain links TRBV6-5 with TRBJ1-6, with unresolved D. The V gene's germline CDR1 is MNHEY and CDR2 SVGAGI. With 5 bases removed from V and 0 bases from J, the gap between germline ends came to 8 bases. The CDR3 is made up of 15 amino acids. The CDR3 reads CASSAGSSYNSPLHF. The CDR3 DNA reads TGTGCCAGCAGTGCCGGGAGCTCCTATAATTCACCCCTCCACTTT.

This clone appeared a few times. The V gene is TRBV2, the J gene TRBJ1-2; 7 positions agree with TRBD1. The germline gives CDR1 SNHLY, CDR2 FYNNEI. This CDR3 spans 15 amino acids. Trimming at V came to 5 bases and at J to 4 bases, leaving 10 bases not matched to a gene. CDR3 DNA sequence: TGTGCCAGCAGTCCGGATCGGGACAGCTTCTATGGCTACACCTTC. Amino acids: CASSPDRDSFYGYTF.

Details on this clone: Since a far larger clone is one base different, this is likely a read error. Written as DNA, the CDR3 is TGTGCCAGCAGCGTAGGCGTCAACAATGGGCAGTTCTTC. Translating it yields CASSVGVNNGQFF. This chain links TRBV9 with TRBJ2-1; D not certain. The germline gives CDR1 SGDLS, CDR2 YYNGEE. The CDR3 has 13 amino acids.

V is TRBV6-1 and J is TRBJ1-5; 8 bases map to TRBD1. Germline V lookup: CDR1 MNHNS, CDR2 SASEGT. The CDR3 is 13 amino acids. After removal of 8 bases from V and 2 bases from J, the junction contained 2 bases not matched to a gene. The CDR3 DNA is TGTGCCAGCGCGGGACAGGGCAATCAGCCCCAGCATTTT. This codes for CASAGQGNQPQHF.

The chain has TRBV4-1 and TRBJ1-2; the D is unclear. V was pared by 0 bases and J by 5 bases, with 16 bases between. CDR3 length equals 16 residues. CDR1 MGHRA and CDR2 YSYEKL come from the germline V gene. The DNA of the CDR3 is TGCGCCAGCAGCCAAGATGAGATGGACGGACCTTATGGCTACACCTTC. Translated, it gives CASSQDEMDGPYGYTF.

V usage is TRBV9 and J usage is TRBJ1-3; D unresolved. The CDR3 contains 14 residues. V was pared by 4 bases and J by 1 base, with 9 bases between. Germline values: CDR1 SGDLS, CDR2 YYNGEE. The CDR3 nucleotides read TGTGCCAGCAGCCCCACGGGATCTGGAAACACCATATATTTT. This encodes CASSPTGSGNTIYF.

V is TRBV19 and J is TRBJ2-1; D is unclear. The CDR3 contains 13 residues. Germline values: CDR1 LNHDA, CDR2 SQIVND (reference sequence). V lost 1 base and J lost 5, with 6 bases in between. CDR3 in DNA: TGTGCCAGTAGTATAGGGGCCAACAATGAGCAGTTCTTC. This translates into CASSIGANNEQFF. The whole variable domain, filled in from reference TRBV19 and TRBJ2-1, reads DGGITQSPKYLFRKEGQNVTLSCEQNLNHDAMYWYRQDPGQGLRLIYYSQIVNDFQKGDIAEGYSVSREKKESFPLTVTSAQKNPTAFYLCASSIGANNEQFFGPGTRLTVL.

This clone was found a few times. The chain has TRBV19 and TRBJ2-7; 7 bases line up with TRBD1. The V gene's germline CDR1 is LNHDA and CDR2 SQIVND (reference sequence). V shed 5 bases, J shed 6 bases, and the junction held 10 bases outside the gene matches. This CDR3 region has 14 residues. CDR3 bases: TGTGCCAGTAGTGCGACCCGACAGGGCTCCGAGCAGTACTTC. It translates to CASSATRQGSEQYF.